The rows below give T cell receptor beta chains drawn from one sample of a study of spatial heterogeneity in lung cancer. TCRdb re-called the 5' RACE reads through MiXCR, storing one row per CDR3 protein. The sample has roughly 7,800 distinct CDR3 sequences; 15% to 17% are singletons. The sequences come from normal lung tissue next to the tumor, collected at surgery. These receptor sequences come from a male donor with early-stage non-small cell lung cancer. Each CDR3 is given with its conserved first and last residue. The D gene is left open where the match is weak. Rows give clone size only sometimes, using once, few, many, or a class for an expanded clone.

length	J	D	V	size	CDR3
14	TRBJ2-1	.	TRBV7-2	many	CASSPAGGGNEQFF
15	TRBJ2-1	TRBD1	TRBV7-2	many	CASSFWTGRNNEQFF
14	TRBJ1-1	.	TRBV5-5	many	CASSLSRGATEAFF
13	TRBJ1-5	.	TRBV12-3/TRBV12-4	few	CASSVGGSQPQHF
14	TRBJ2-3	TRBD2	TRBV10-3	medium-sized	CATQRGASTDTQYF
17	TRBJ2-1	TRBD2	TRBV11-2	.	CASSLELESGRDYEQFF
11	TRBJ1-1	.	TRBV20-1	many	CSATRGGGAFF
15	TRBJ2-2	.	TRBV2	medium-sized	CASSAQALETGELFF
13	TRBJ2-7	.	TRBV6-6	few	CASSQREAGAPYF
17	TRBJ2-1	TRBD2	TRBV15	.	CATSRGLAGETYNEQFF
14	TRBJ2-1	TRBD1	TRBV7-9	many	CASSPGQPYNEQFF
15	TRBJ2-2	TRBD2	TRBV12-3/TRBV12-4	.	CASWGTSGSLGKLFF
13	TRBJ2-7	.	TRBV7-9	few	CASSSSISYEQYF
15	TRBJ1-2	TRBD1	TRBV12-3/TRBV12-4	.	CASSSGTDTAYGYTF
13	TRBJ1-2	.	TRBV19	few	CASSGRTNYGYTF
15	TRBJ2-3	TRBD1	TRBV2	.	CASSRDRPYTDTQYF
17	TRBJ1-1	.	TRBV9	once	CASSPRGGQVIGTEAFF
13	TRBJ2-1	.	TRBV20-1	.	CSARDWTKDEQFF
13	TRBJ1-1	.	TRBV7-3	many	CASSLVQNTEAFF
15	TRBJ2-2	TRBD1	TRBV5-1	.	CASSPNTGDTGELFF
15	TRBJ1-2	TRBD1	TRBV6-6	.	CASRAGTGGFYGYTF
15	TRBJ2-3	TRBD1	TRBV19	many	CASSTGGEVGDTQYF
13	TRBJ2-1	.	TRBV9	few	CASSGTGDNEQFF
14	TRBJ2-3	.	TRBV5-4	medium-sized	CASRVTWGTDTQYF
13	TRBJ2-4	.	TRBV7-9	.	CASSFDGSPIQYF
17	TRBJ2-3	TRBD2	TRBV12-3/TRBV12-4	medium-sized	CASTQRSGGSSTDTQYF
15	TRBJ1-4	.	TRBV2	.	CASSKGRPWVEKLIF
14	TRBJ2-7	.	TRBV20-1	once	CSARRALGTYEQYF
13	TRBJ2-5	.	TRBV29-1	few	CSVDSTAGETQYF
16	TRBJ2-1	.	TRBV6-2/TRBV6-3	many	CASSQTSMGSYNEQFF
12	TRBJ2-3	.	TRBV9	medium-sized	CASSPQSDTQYF
12	TRBJ2-7	TRBD1	TRBV5-1	many	CASSLQGSEQYF
15	TRBJ2-7	.	TRBV6-5	medium-sized	CASRRSGTGSYEQYF
15	TRBJ1-1	.	TRBV29-1	.	CSVGGTRGYNTEAFF
13	TRBJ1-1	.	TRBV28	few	CASSTLVRYEAFF
12	TRBJ2-3	.	TRBV20-1	few	CSAPQGPDTQYF
14	TRBJ1-2	.	TRBV20-1	.	CSARQRDTPRGYTF